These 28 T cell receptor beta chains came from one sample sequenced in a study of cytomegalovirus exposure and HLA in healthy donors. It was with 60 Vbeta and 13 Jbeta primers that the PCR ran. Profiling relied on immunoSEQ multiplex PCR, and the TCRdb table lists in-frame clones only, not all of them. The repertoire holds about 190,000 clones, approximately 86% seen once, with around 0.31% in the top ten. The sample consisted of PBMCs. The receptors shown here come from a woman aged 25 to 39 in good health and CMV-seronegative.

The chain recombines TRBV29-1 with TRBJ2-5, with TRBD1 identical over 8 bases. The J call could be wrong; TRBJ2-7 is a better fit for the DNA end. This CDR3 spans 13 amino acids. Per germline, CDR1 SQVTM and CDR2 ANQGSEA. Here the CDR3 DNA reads TGCAGCGTTTTGGGGACAGGTCCTAACGAGCAGTACTTC. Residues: CSVLGTGPNEQYF.

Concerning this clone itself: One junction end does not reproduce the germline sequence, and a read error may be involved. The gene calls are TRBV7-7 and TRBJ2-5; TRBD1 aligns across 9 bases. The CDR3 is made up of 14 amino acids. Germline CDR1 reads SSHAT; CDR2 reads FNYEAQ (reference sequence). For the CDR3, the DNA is TGTGCTAGCAGCCGGGACAGGGAAAGGGAGACCCAGTACTTC. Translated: CASSRDRERETQYF.

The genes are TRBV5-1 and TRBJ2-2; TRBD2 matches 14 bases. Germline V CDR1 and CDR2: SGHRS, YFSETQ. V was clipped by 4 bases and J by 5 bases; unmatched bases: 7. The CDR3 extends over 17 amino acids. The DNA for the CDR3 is TGCGCCAGCAGCCGGGGACTAGCGGGAGAAAATACCGGGGAGCTGTTTTTT. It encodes CASSRGLAGENTGELFF.

The CDR3: CASSLWGDRVAYEQYF. In nucleotides, the CDR3 is TGTGCCAGCAGCTTATGGGGGGACAGGGTCGCCTACGAGCAGTACTTC. The rearrangement links TRBV5-4 to TRBJ2-7; 9 nucleotides agree with TRBD1. The CDR3 loop spans 16 amino acids. Unmatched junction bases numbered 8, after V lost 2 bases and J lost 2 bases. The germline gives CDR1 SGHNT, CDR2 YYREEE (reference sequence).

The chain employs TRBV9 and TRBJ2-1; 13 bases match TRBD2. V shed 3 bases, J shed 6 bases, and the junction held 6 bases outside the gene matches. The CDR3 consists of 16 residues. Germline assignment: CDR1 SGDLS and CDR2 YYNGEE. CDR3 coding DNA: TGTGCCAGCAGCGCAAAGGGACTAGCGGGATTCAATGAGCAGTTCTTC. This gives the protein CASSAKGLAGFNEQFF. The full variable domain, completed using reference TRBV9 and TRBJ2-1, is DSGVTQTPKHLITATGQRVTLRCSPRSGDLSVYWYQQSLDQGLQFLIQYYNGEERAKGNILERFSAQQFPDLHSELNLSSLELGDSALYFCASSAKGLAGFNEQFFGPGTRLTVL.

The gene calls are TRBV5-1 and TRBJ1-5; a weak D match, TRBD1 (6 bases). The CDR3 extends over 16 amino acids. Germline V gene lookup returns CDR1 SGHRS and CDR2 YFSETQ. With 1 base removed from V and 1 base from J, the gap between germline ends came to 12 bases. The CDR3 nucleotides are TGCGCCAGCAGCTTGTATCCGGACAGCAGCAATCAGCCCCAGCATTTT. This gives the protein CASSLYPDSSNQPQHF.

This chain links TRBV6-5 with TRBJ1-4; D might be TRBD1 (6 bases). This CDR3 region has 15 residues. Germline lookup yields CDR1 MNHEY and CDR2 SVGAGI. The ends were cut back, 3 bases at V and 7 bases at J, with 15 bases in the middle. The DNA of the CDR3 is TGTGCCAGCAGTTATCGGTCGGGGGGCGGTGAAAAACTGTTTTTT. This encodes CASSYRSGGGEKLFF.

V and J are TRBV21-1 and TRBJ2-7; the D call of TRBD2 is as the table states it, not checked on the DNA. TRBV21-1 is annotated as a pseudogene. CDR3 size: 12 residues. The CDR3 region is CASSKGDSAQYF. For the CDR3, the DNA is TGTGCCAGCAGCAAAGGGGACTCCGCGCAGTACTTC.

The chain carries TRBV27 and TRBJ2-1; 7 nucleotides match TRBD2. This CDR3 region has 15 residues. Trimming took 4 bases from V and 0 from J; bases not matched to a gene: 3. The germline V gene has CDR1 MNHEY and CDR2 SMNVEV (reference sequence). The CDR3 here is CASSWGGSSYNEQFF. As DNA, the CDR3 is TGTGCCAGCAGTTGGGGGGGAAGCTCCTACAATGAGCAGTTCTTC.

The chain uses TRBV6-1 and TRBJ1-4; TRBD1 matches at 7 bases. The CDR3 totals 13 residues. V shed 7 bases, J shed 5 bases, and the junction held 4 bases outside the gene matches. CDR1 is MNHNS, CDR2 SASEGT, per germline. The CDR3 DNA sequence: TGTGCCAGCACGGGACAGCGGAATGAAAAACTGTTTTTT. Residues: CASTGQRNEKLFF.

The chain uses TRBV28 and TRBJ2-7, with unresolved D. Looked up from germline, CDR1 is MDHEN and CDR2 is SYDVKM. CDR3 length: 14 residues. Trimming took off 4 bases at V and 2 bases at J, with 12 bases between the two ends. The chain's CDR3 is CASSSPTQTYEQYF. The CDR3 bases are TGTGCCAGCAGTTCCCCGACACAGACCTACGAGCAGTACTTC.

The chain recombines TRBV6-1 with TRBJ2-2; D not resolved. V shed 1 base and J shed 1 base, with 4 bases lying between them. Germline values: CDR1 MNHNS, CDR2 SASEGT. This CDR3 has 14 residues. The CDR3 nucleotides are TGTGCCAGCAGTGAAGACGGGAACACCGGGGAGCTGTTTTTT. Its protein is CASSEDGNTGELFF.

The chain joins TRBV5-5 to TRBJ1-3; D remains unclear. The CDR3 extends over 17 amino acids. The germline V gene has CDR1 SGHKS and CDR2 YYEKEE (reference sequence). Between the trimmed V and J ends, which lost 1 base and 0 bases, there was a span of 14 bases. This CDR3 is CASSLRDSQSSGNTIYF. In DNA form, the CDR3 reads TGTGCCAGCAGCTTGAGAGACTCCCAGAGCTCTGGAAACACCATATATTTT.

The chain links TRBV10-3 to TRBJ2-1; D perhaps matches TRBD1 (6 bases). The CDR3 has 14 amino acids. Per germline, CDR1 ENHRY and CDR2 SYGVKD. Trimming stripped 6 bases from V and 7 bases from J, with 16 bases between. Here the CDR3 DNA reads TGTGCCATCAGGCCAGGGGTCTTAGGAAATGAGCAGTTCTTC. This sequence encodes CAIRPGVLGNEQFF.

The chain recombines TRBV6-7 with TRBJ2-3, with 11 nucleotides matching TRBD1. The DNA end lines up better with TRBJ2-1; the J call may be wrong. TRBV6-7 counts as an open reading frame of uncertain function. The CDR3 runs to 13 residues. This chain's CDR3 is CASRGTGGNEQFF. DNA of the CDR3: TGTGCCAGCAGGGGGACAGGGGGCAATGAGCAGTTCTTC.

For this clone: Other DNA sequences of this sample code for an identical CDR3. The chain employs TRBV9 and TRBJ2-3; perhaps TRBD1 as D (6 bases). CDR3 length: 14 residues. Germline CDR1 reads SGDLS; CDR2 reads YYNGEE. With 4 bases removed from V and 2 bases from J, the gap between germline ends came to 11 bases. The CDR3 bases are TGTGCCAGCAGCCTCCAGGGGCACACAGATACGCAGTATTTT. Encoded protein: CASSLQGHTDTQYF.

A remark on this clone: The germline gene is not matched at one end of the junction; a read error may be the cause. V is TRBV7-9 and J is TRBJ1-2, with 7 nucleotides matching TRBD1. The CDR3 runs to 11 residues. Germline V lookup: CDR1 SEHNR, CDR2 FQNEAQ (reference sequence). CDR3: CASSLGDSFSF. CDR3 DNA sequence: TGTGCCAGCAGCTTAGGGGACAGCTTTTCCTTC.

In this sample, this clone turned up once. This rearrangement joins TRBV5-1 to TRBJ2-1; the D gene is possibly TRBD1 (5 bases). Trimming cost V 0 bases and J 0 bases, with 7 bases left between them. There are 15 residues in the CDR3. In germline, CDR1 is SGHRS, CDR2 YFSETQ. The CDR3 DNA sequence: TGCGCCAGCAGCTTGGAGGGGCCCTCCTACAATGAGCAGTTCTTC. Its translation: CASSLEGPSYNEQFF.

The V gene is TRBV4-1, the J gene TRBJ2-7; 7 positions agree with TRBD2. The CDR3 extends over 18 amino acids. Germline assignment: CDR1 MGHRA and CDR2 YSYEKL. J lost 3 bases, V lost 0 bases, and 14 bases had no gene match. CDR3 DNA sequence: TGCGCCAGCAGCCAAGATTTCAGTTTGGCTAGCGGAAACTACGAGCAGTACTTC. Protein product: CASSQDFSLASGNYEQYF.

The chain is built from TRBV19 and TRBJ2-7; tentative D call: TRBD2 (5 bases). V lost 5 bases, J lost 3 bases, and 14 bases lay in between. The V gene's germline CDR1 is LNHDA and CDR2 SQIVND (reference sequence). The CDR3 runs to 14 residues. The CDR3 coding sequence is TGTGCCAGTAGTCCGGGTAGTAGCGACTACGAGCAGTACTTC. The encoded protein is CASSPGSSDYEQYF.

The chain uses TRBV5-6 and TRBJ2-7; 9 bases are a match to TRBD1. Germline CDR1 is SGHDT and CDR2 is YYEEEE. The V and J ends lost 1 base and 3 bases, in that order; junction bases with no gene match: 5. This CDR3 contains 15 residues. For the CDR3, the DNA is TGTGCCAGCAGCTTGTCCGCGACAGGGGGCTACGAGCAGTACTTC. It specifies CASSLSATGGYEQYF.

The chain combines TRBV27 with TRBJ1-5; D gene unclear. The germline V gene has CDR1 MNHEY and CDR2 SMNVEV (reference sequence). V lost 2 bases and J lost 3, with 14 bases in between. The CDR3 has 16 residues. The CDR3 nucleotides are TGTGCCAGCAGTTTACCTTGTCCGTCTTTCAATCAGCCCCAGCATTTT. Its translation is CASSLPCPSFNQPQHF.

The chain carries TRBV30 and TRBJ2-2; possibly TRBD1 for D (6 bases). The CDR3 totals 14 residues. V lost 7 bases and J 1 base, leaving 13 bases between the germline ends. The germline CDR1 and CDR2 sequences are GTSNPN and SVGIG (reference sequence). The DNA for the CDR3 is TGTGCCTCCTCCCGGGACAAGAACACCGGGGAGCTGTTTTTT. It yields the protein CASSRDKNTGELFF.

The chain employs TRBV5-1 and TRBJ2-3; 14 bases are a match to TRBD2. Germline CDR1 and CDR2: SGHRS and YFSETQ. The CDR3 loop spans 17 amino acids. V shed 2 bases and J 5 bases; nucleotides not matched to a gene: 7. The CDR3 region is CASSFRLAGGIVDTQYF. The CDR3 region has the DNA TGCGCCAGCAGCTTTCGACTAGCGGGGGGGATTGTAGATACGCAGTATTTT.

The CDR3 region has the DNA TGCAGCGTTGAGGAGGGGGCAAGGGATACGCAGTATTTT. Translated, it gives CSVEEGARDTQYF. V is TRBV29-1 and J is TRBJ2-3, with D perhaps matching TRBD1 (7 bases). The CDR3 has 13 amino acids. Trimming took off 3 bases at V and 6 bases at J, with 13 bases between the two ends. Germline V lookup: CDR1 SQVTM, CDR2 ANQGSEA.

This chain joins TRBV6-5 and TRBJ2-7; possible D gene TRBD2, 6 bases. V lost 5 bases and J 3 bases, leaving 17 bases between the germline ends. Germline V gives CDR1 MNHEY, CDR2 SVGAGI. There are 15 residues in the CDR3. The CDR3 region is CASSPTGTPLYEQYF. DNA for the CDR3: TGTGCCAGCAGTCCCACCGGGACTCCTCTCTACGAGCAGTACTTC.

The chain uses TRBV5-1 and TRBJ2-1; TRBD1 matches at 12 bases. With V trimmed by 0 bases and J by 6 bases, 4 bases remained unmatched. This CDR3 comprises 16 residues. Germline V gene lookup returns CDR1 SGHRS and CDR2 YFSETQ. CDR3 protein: CASSLAGTGGGNEQFF. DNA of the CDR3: TGCGCCAGCAGCTTGGCCGGGACAGGGGGCGGCAATGAGCAGTTCTTC.

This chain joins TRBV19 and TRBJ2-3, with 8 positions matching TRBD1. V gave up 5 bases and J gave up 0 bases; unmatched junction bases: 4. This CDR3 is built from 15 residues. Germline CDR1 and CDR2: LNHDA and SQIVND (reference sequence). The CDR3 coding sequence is TGTGCCAGTAGTGAAACAGGGGGGAGCACAGATACGCAGTATTTT. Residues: CASSETGGSTDTQYF.